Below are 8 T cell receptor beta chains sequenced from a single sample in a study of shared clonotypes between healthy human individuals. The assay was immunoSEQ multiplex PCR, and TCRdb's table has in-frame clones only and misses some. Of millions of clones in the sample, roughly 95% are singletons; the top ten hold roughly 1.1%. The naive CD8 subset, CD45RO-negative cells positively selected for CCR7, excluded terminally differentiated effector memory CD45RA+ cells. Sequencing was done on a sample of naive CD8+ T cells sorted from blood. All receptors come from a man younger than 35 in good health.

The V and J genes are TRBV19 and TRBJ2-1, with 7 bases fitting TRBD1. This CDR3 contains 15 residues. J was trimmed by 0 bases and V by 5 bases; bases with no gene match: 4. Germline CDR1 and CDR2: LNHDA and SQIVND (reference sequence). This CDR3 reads CASSPTGSSYNEQFF. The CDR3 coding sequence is TGTGCCAGTAGTCCGACAGGGAGCTCCTACAATGAGCAGTTCTTC.

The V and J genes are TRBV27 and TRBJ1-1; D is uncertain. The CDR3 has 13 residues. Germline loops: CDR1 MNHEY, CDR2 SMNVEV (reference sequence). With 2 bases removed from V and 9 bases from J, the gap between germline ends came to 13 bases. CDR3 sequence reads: CASSLGDGRQAFF. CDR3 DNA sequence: TGTGCCAGCAGTTTAGGAGACGGGCGGCAAGCTTTCTTT.

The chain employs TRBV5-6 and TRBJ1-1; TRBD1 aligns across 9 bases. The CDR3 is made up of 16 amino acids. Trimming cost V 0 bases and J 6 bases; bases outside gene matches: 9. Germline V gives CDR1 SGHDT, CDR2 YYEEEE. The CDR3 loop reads CASSLGTGGTGAEAFF. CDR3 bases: TGTGCCAGCAGCTTGGGTACAGGGGGCACCGGGGCTGAAGCTTTCTTT.

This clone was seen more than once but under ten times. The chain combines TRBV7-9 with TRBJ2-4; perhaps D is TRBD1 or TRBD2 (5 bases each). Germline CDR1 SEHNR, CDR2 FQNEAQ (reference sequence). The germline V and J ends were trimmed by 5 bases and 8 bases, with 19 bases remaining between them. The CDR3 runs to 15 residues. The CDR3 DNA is TGTGCCAGCAGCCCAGCACGGGGCGGGCGGGACATTCAGTACTTC. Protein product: CASSPARGGRDIQYF.

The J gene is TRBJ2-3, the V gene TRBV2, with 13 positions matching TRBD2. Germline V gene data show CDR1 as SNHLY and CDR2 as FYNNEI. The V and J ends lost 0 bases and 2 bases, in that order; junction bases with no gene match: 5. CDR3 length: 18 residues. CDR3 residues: CASSEAGGLAGFTDTQYF. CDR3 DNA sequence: TGTGCCAGCAGTGAAGCAGGGGGACTAGCGGGATTCACAGATACGCAGTATTTT.

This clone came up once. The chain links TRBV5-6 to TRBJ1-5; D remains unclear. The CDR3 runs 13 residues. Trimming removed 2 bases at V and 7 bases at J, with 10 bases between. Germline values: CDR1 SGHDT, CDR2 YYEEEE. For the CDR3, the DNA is TGTGCCAGCAGCTTTTGGGATAGACAGCCCCAGCATTTT. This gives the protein CASSFWDRQPQHF.

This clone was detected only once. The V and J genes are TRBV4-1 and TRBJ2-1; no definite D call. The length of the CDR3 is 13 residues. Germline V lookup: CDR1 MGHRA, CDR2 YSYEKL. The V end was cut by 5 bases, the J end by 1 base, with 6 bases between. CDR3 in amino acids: CASSFVSYNEQFF. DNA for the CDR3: TGCGCCAGCAGCTTCGTATCCTACAATGAGCAGTTCTTC.

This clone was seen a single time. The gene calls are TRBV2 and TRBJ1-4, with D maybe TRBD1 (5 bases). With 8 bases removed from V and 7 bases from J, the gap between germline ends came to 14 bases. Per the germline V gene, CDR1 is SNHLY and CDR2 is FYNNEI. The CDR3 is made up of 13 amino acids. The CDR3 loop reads CASWDGPGEKLFF. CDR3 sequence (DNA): TGTGCCAGCTGGGACGGCCCCGGTGAAAAACTGTTTTTT.